The 29 T cell receptor beta chains in this list originate from one sample, sequenced in a study of control samples from healthy donors and cancer patients. Sequencing used immunoSEQ multiplex PCR; TCRdb keeps in-frame clones, though not all of them. The table records 150,000 to 200,000 clones, roughly 89% of them present only once. The material sequenced was blood. Receptors were obtained from a woman between 50 and 59 years old in good health.

The gene calls are TRBV7-8 and TRBJ2-3, with TRBD2 identical over 7 bases. The CDR3 is 15 amino acids. Trimming removed 5 bases from V and 4 bases from J; junction bases left unmatched: 9. CDR1 SGHVS and CDR2 FQNEAQ come from the germline V gene. CDR3 residues: CASSPRGGTPDTQYF. DNA for the CDR3: TGTGCCAGCAGCCCACGCGGGGGTACACCAGATACGCAGTATTTT. Supplemented by reference TRBV7-8 and TRBJ2-3, the full variable domain reads GAGVSQSPRYKVAKRGQDVALRCDPISGHVSLFWYQQALGQGPEFLTYFQNEAQLDKSGLPSDRFFAERPEGSVSTLKIQRTQQEDSAVYLCASSPRGGTPDTQYFGPGTRLTVL.

The rearrangement links TRBV6-2 or TRBV6-3 to TRBJ2-1, with 9 bases that match TRBD1. This CDR3 has 15 residues. With V trimmed by 5 bases and J by 2 bases, 4 bases remained unmatched. Per germline, CDR1 MNHEY and CDR2 SVGEGT. For the CDR3, the DNA is TGTGCCAGCAGTAACCGGGACAGGGCCTACAATGAGCAGTTCTTC. It translates to CASSNRDRAYNEQFF.

The chain is built from TRBV18 and TRBJ1-6, with D unclear. This CDR3 is 12 amino acids long. V lost 0 bases, J lost 8 bases, and 2 bases lay in between. Germline CDR1 and CDR2: KGHSH and LQKENI. This CDR3 reads CASSPPDSPLHF. The CDR3 DNA is TGTGCCAGCTCACCACCAGATTCACCCCTCCACTTT.

J is TRBJ1-2 and V is TRBV9; 7 positions match TRBD1. J gave up 6 bases and V 4 bases, and 12 bases lay outside the gene matches. CDR3 size: 15 residues. Germline values: CDR1 SGDLS, CDR2 YYNGEE. The CDR3 protein is CASSTDPTGRDGYTF. In nucleotides, the CDR3 is TGTGCCAGCAGCACCGACCCGACAGGGAGGGATGGCTACACCTTC.

Written as DNA, the CDR3 is TGTGCCAGCAGCGTAGAAGGGGGCAGGAGGGAGACCCAGTACTTC. Translation: CASSVEGGRRETQYF. The chain joins TRBV9 to TRBJ2-5; 7 bases are a match to TRBD1. The trim removed 0 bases at V and 5 bases at J, leaving 7 bases unmatched. The CDR3 length is 15 residues. CDR1 SGDLS and CDR2 YYNGEE come from the germline V gene.

The chain employs TRBV14 and TRBJ2-3, with D perhaps being TRBD1 or TRBD2 (6 bases each). Trimming removed 5 bases from V and 0 bases from J, with 18 bases in between. This CDR3 is built from 17 residues. Germline loops: CDR1 SGHDN, CDR2 FVKESK. The CDR3 protein is CASSVAGGRFSTDTQYF. CDR3 DNA sequence: TGTGCCAGCAGCGTGGCCGGGGGCAGGTTTAGCACAGATACGCAGTATTTT.

This sequence joins TRBV28 and TRBJ1-1; D not certain. The length of the CDR3 is 12 residues. V was cut by 5 bases and J by 10 bases, with 14 bases left in between. Germline-derived CDR1 and CDR2 are MDHEN and SYDVKM. CDR3 in DNA: TGTGCCAGCAGTGGTTTAGAAGCGATAGCTTTCTTT. Amino acids: CASSGLEAIAFF.

V and J are TRBV5-4 and TRBJ2-4; the match to TRBD2 covers 10 bases. V lost 1 base and J lost 3; bases outside the gene matches: 4. Germline loops: CDR1 SGHNT, CDR2 YYREEE (reference sequence). The length of the CDR3 is 16 residues. The CDR3 spells CASSLLAGVNKNIQYF. As DNA, the CDR3 is TGTGCCAGCAGCTTGCTAGCGGGGGTTAACAAAAACATTCAGTACTTC.

J is TRBJ1-5 and V is TRBV9; a possible D gene is TRBD1 (5 bases). From germline, CDR1 is SGDLS and CDR2 YYNGEE. Trimming pared 2 bases from V and 0 bases from J, leaving 6 bases between. CDR3 size: 14 residues. The CDR3 region has the DNA TGTGCCAGCAGCGTGACAGATAGCAATCAGCCCCAGCATTTT. Its translation: CASSVTDSNQPQHF.

The V gene is TRBV27, the J gene TRBJ2-5; the D gene is possibly TRBD1 (6 bases). CDR1 and CDR2 (germline): MNHEY, SMNVEV (reference sequence). The CDR3 length is 14 residues. V lost 4 bases to trimming and J lost 5 bases, with 14 bases between them. CDR3 residues: CASSSAGAEETQYF. DNA for the CDR3: TGTGCCAGCAGTTCTGCAGGGGCGGAGGAGACCCAGTACTTC.

The chain has TRBV11-3 and TRBJ2-2, with 9 positions matching TRBD2. V was pared by 5 bases and J by 4 bases, with 5 bases of the junction left unmatched. The germline V gene has CDR1 SGHNT and CDR2 YENEEA. This CDR3 region has 15 residues. The CDR3 spells CASSARGGITGELFF. The CDR3 coding sequence is TGTGCCAGCAGCGCGCGGGGGGGGATCACCGGGGAGCTGTTTTTT.

This clone has only a few counts. V is TRBV19 and J is TRBJ2-7; 12 bases fit TRBD1. V was clipped by 4 bases and J by 3 bases; unmatched bases: 13. The CDR3 extends over 18 amino acids. CDR1 is LNHDA and CDR2 is SQIVND in the germline V gene (reference sequence). CDR3: CASSTKTAGTGGGYEQYF. The CDR3 nucleotides read TGTGCCAGTAGTACCAAAACTGCCGGGACAGGGGGCGGCTACGAGCAGTACTTC.

The chain recombines TRBV30 with TRBJ1-6; 7 positions agree with TRBD1. CDR3 size: 13 residues. Germline V gene lookup returns CDR1 GTSNPN and CDR2 SVGIG (reference sequence). V lost 3 bases and J lost 10; bases outside the gene matches: 6. The CDR3 DNA sequence: TGTGCCTGGAGAAGGCAGGGGGGATCACCCCTCCACTTT. Protein sequence: CAWRRQGGSPLHF.

A few counts support this clone. This sequence joins TRBV28 and TRBJ1-2, with 8 positions matching TRBD1. Germline V gene data show CDR1 as MDHEN and CDR2 as SYDVKM. This CDR3 comprises 16 residues. V shed 6 bases and J 2 bases; nucleotides not matched to a gene: 11. Written as DNA, the CDR3 is TGTGCCAGCAGCACTCTTGGACAGGGTCGGAACTATGGCTACACCTTC. Translation gives CASSTLGQGRNYGYTF.

This clone came up once. The chain joins TRBV15 to TRBJ2-3; D gene uncertain. The germline gives CDR1 LNHNV, CDR2 YYDKDF (reference sequence). CDR3 length equals 12 residues. The germline V and J ends were trimmed by 0 bases and 4 bases, with 2 bases remaining between them. CDR3 sequence: CATSRDSDTQYF. In nucleotides, the CDR3 is TGTGCCACCAGCAGAGACTCAGATACGCAGTATTTT.

On this clone: It is unclear where the CDR3 begins or ends on the DNA, so no DNA is shown, and the CDR3 is as TCRdb lists it. V usage is TRBV6-2 or TRBV6-3 and J usage is TRBJ2-4. The CDR3 spans 14 residues, counting both ends. Germline V gene data show CDR1 as MNHEY and CDR2 as SVGEGT. The chain's CDR3 is CASSYVGPGSIQYF.

This sequence joins TRBV10-3 and TRBJ2-5; TRBD2 might be the D (7 bases). The germline V gene has CDR1 ENHRY and CDR2 SYGVKD. V was pared by 2 bases and J by 2 bases, with 12 bases between. The CDR3 runs to 15 residues. The CDR3 is CAISETGGVQETQYF. The DNA for the CDR3 is TGTGCCATCAGTGAGACGGGGGGCGTTCAAGAGACCCAGTACTTC.

The chain uses TRBV6-1 and TRBJ2-7; D ambiguous. The germline gives CDR1 MNHNS, CDR2 SASEGT. Trimming took off 5 bases at V and 1 base at J, with 9 bases between the two ends. The CDR3 is 13 amino acids. The CDR3, as DNA: TGTGCCAGCAGTCCTCCTAATTCCTACGAGCAGTACTTC. This translates into CASSPPNSYEQYF.

V is TRBV9 and J is TRBJ2-3; TRBD2 matches 13 bases. Germline assignment: CDR1 SGDLS and CDR2 YYNGEE. V trimming: 3 bases; J trimming: 1 base; junction bases outside the gene matches: 2. This CDR3 contains 16 residues. For the CDR3, the DNA is TGTGCCAGCAGCGGCGGACTAGCGGGAGGCACAGATACGCAGTATTTT. Translation: CASSGGLAGGTDTQYF.

V usage is TRBV18 and J usage is TRBJ2-3; possibly TRBD1 for D (5 bases). V was shortened by 2 bases and J by 3 bases, with 12 bases between the two germline ends. The CDR3 runs 15 residues. Germline CDR1 is KGHSH and CDR2 is LQKENI. The CDR3 DNA is TGTGCCAGCTCACCAGGCGCCCAGGGTACAGATACGCAGTATTTT. It specifies CASSPGAQGTDTQYF.

V is TRBV28 and J is TRBJ2-3; D might be TRBD2 (7 bases). The CDR3 consists of 18 residues. Trimming removed 2 bases at V and 1 base at J, with 19 bases between. Germline CDR1 MDHEN, CDR2 SYDVKM. The CDR3 DNA follows: TGTGCCAGCAGTTTACCCTTCGGACTAGAGGGGGGCACAGATACGCAGTATTTT. Protein sequence: CASSLPFGLEGGTDTQYF. Using reference TRBV28 and TRBJ2-3 for the parts outside the CDR3, the full variable domain is DVKVTQSSRYLVKRTGEKVFLECVQDMDHENMFWYRQDPGLGLRLIYFSYDVKMKEKGDIPEGYSVSREKKERFSLILESASTNQTSMYLCASSLPFGLEGGTDTQYFGPGTRLTVL.

The V and J genes are TRBV9 and TRBJ2-5; D gene ambiguous. CDR3 length: 14 residues. CDR1 and CDR2 from the germline V gene are SGDLS and YYNGEE. V gave up 0 bases and J gave up 2 bases, with 8 bases separating them. CDR3 bases: TGTGCCAGCAGCGTAGGGGGTAGGCAAGAGACCCAGTACTTC. Its translation is CASSVGGRQETQYF.

The J gene is TRBJ1-1, the V gene TRBV7-2; D call uncertain. The CDR3 length is 13 residues. Trimming left V 7 bases short and J 1 base short, with 10 bases between. Per germline, CDR1 SGHTA and CDR2 FQGNSA. In nucleotides, the CDR3 is TGTGCCAGCAAAAATAACAGGAACACTGAAGCTTTCTTT. This encodes CASKNNRNTEAFF.

This clone has just one count. J is TRBJ2-7 and V is TRBV24-1, with TRBD2 matching 8 bases. With V trimmed by 5 bases and J by 6 bases, 5 bases remained unmatched. CDR1 is KGHDR, CDR2 SFDVKD, per germline. The CDR3 covers 13 residues. The CDR3 region has the DNA TGTGCCACCAGTGTACCGGGGGGGGGCGAGCAGTACTTC. This codes for CATSVPGGGEQYF.

This chain uses TRBV4-1 with TRBJ1-1; perhaps TRBD1 as D (6 bases). In germline, CDR1 is MGHRA, CDR2 YSYEKL. The CDR3 length is 13 residues. The V end lost 3 bases, the J end lost 11 bases, and 16 bases lay between the germline ends. In DNA form, the CDR3 reads TGCGCCAGCAGCCACATACAGGGCCCTGGGGCTTTCTTT. Its translation is CASSHIQGPGAFF.

The gene calls are TRBV6-6 and TRBJ1-3; 8 bases map to TRBD1. Germline-derived CDR1 and CDR2 are MNHNY and SVGAGI (reference sequence). Trimming at V came to 5 bases and at J to 8 bases, leaving 5 bases not matched to a gene. The CDR3 extends over 13 amino acids. The CDR3 reads CASSAGGWDTIYF. The CDR3 DNA follows: TGTGCCAGCAGTGCAGGGGGCTGGGACACCATATATTTT.

The chain is built from TRBV5-1 and TRBJ2-5; D perhaps matches TRBD1 (5 bases). Deletions cut 4 bases from V and 5 bases from J, with 9 bases between. The germline V gene encodes CDR1 SGHRS and CDR2 YFSETQ. The CDR3 runs to 12 residues. The DNA for the CDR3 is TGCGCCAGCAGCGCAGGGTACGAGACCCAGTACTTC. Amino acid sequence: CASSAGYETQYF.

The rearrangement links TRBV28 to TRBJ1-6; D ambiguous. The CDR3 has 16 amino acids. Germline V gene lookup returns CDR1 MDHEN and CDR2 SYDVKM. V lost 3 bases and J 5 bases, leaving 14 bases between the germline ends. CDR3 residues: CASSFVGAVHNSPLHF. CDR3 nucleotides: TGTGCCAGCAGTTTCGTGGGCGCAGTCCATAATTCACCCCTCCACTTT.

The gene calls are TRBV2 and TRBJ2-7; no clear D. V was clipped by 2 bases and J by 6 bases, with 17 bases between them. The CDR3 is 15 amino acids. Per the germline V gene, CDR1 is SNHLY and CDR2 is FYNNEI. CDR3 DNA: TGTGCCAGCAGTGAATTGGGTAGTTTGTTGTTCGAGCAGTACTTC. Its translation is CASSELGSLLFEQYF.